Below, 18 T cell receptor beta chains from the same sample are listed, as sequenced in a study of blood T cell repertoires in COVID-19. Repertoires were generated with immunoSEQ multiplex PCR, while TCRdb's copy carries only in-frame clones and drops some. This sample yields over 55,000 clones, of which 65% to 85% are seen a single time; about 3.8% belongs to the top ten. The sequenced sample was PBMCs or T cells enriched from blood (not recorded which). The receptor set was obtained from a woman between 40 and 55 years old with acute COVID-19.

The chain recombines TRBV18 with TRBJ1-2; 9 bases align to TRBD1. Unmatched junction bases numbered 8, after V lost 1 base and J lost 8 bases. CDR3 length: 15 amino acids. CDR1 KGHSH and CDR2 LQKENI come from the germline V gene. CDR3 loop: CASSPRRDRDDGYTF. Here the CDR3 DNA reads TGTGCCAGCTCACCACGCCGGGACAGGGATGACGGCTACACCTTC.

The chain links TRBV27 to TRBJ2-3, with D maybe TRBD2 (5 bases). The CDR3 loop spans 14 amino acids. Germline CDR1 MNHEY, CDR2 SMNVEV (reference sequence). V was shortened by 5 bases and J by 9 bases, with 18 bases between the two germline ends. CDR3 nucleotides: TGTGCCAGCAGTCCCACTGGCGGAGGACGGACGCAGTATTTT. It codes for CASSPTGGGRTQYF.

This chain links TRBV6-5 with TRBJ1-2; possible D gene TRBD1, 6 bases. Trimming took off 6 bases at V and 5 bases at J, with 16 bases between the two ends. This CDR3 is built from 14 residues. Per germline, CDR1 MNHEY and CDR2 SVGAGI. The CDR3 sequence: CASSQQGTSYGYTF. CDR3 nucleotide sequence: TGTGCCAGCAGCCAACAGGGAACTAGTTATGGCTACACCTTC.

The chain couples TRBV3-1 (or the pseudogene TRBV3-2) to TRBJ1-6; 7 bases line up with TRBD1. Germline-derived CDR1 and CDR2 are LGHDT and YNNKEL (reference sequence). Trimming at V came to 6 bases and at J to 7 bases, leaving 6 bases not matched to a gene. This CDR3 has 14 amino acids. CDR3 region: CASSPGTENSPLHF. The DNA for the CDR3 is TGTGCCAGCAGTCCCGGGACAGAGAATTCACCCCTCCACTTT.

This sequence joins TRBV27 and TRBJ2-2; D not certain. Germline CDR1 reads MNHEY; CDR2 reads SMNVEV (reference sequence). The germline V and J ends were trimmed by 2 bases and 6 bases, with 13 bases remaining between them. The CDR3 spans 15 residues. CDR3 nucleotide sequence: TGTGCCAGCAGTTTACGTCTCCAGGCCGCCGGGGAGCTGTTTTTT. Amino acid sequence: CASSLRLQAAGELFF.

V gene TRBV7-9 combines with J gene TRBJ2-7; possible D gene TRBD2, 6 bases. The CDR3 loop spans 12 amino acids. The ends were cut back, 3 bases at V and 6 bases at J, with 9 bases in the middle. Germline CDR1 and CDR2: SEHNR and FQNEAQ (reference sequence). The chain's CDR3 is CASSFSGAEQYF. The DNA for the CDR3 is TGTGCCAGCAGCTTTAGCGGAGCCGAGCAGTACTTC.

The V call is TRBV27, the J call TRBJ1-2, with TRBD1 identical over 7 bases. CDR1 MNHEY and CDR2 SMNVEV come from the germline V gene (reference sequence). Losses at the gene ends were 1 base for V and 4 bases for J; bases not matched to a gene: 9. The CDR3 extends over 16 amino acids. This chain's CDR3 is CASSLWGTQGTYGYTF. CDR3 DNA sequence: TGTGCCAGCAGTTTATGGGGCACACAGGGGACCTATGGCTACACCTTC.

This chain uses TRBV18 with TRBJ2-2; D perhaps matches TRBD1 (5 bases). The V gene's germline CDR1 is KGHSH and CDR2 LQKENI. This CDR3 contains 15 residues. V dropped 6 bases and J dropped 4 bases, with 15 bases sitting between them. The CDR3 nucleotides read TGTGCCAGCTCTTCAAGTGGGGCGAGCACCGGGGAGCTGTTTTTT. This encodes CASSSSGASTGELFF.

V is TRBV2 and J is TRBJ2-1, with 11 bases fitting TRBD1. Germline values: CDR1 SNHLY, CDR2 FYNNEI. The CDR3 consists of 15 residues. With 5 bases clipped from V and 10 bases from J, the junction kept 10 bases outside the gene matches. CDR3 region: CASSTGTGGSREQFF. The DNA for the CDR3 is TGTGCCAGCAGTACCGGGACAGGGGGTAGTAGGGAGCAGTTCTTC.

This clone showed up just a few times. V and J are TRBV28 and TRBJ1-6; 8 bases are shared with TRBD1. The J segment lost 8 bases and the V segment lost 8 bases, leaving 8 bases of the junction unmatched. Germline CDR1 MDHEN, CDR2 SYDVKM. This CDR3 has 14 amino acids. CDR3 in amino acids: CASSEGTGHSPLHF. The CDR3 DNA follows: TGTGCCAGCTCGGAGGGGACAGGCCATTCACCCCTCCACTTT.

The CDR3 reads CASSQVGTGREKLFF. CDR3 sequence (DNA): TGCGCCAGCAGCCAGGTAGGGACAGGGCGTGAAAAACTGTTTTTT. This chain connects TRBV4-1 to TRBJ1-4, with TRBD1 matching over 9 bases. V dropped 3 bases and J dropped 7; count of bases not matched to a gene: 6. The germline V gene has CDR1 MGHRA and CDR2 YSYEKL. CDR3 length: 15 amino acids.

This clone showed up just a few times. The chain carries TRBV27 and TRBJ2-7; 7 bases are shared with TRBD1. Trimming at V came to 5 bases and at J to 2 bases, leaving 15 bases not matched to a gene. The CDR3 length is 17 residues. Germline CDR1 reads MNHEY; CDR2 reads SMNVEV (reference sequence). The CDR3 is CASSLNYGQARTYEQYF. The CDR3 DNA reads TGTGCCAGCAGTCTTAACTATGGACAGGCCAGAACCTACGAGCAGTACTTC.

The genes are TRBV5-4 and TRBJ2-2, with 13 bases that match TRBD2. Germline CDR1 and CDR2: SGHNT and YYREEE (reference sequence). This CDR3 has 16 amino acids. The ends lost 4 bases at V and 7 bases at J; junction bases unmatched: 7. The CDR3 region is CASSPGTSGIGGELFF. CDR3 coding DNA: TGTGCCAGCAGCCCAGGGACTAGCGGGATTGGCGGGGAGCTGTTTTTT.

This clone was seen many times. The chain recombines TRBV5-4 with TRBJ2-5, with D perhaps matching TRBD1 (5 bases). The CDR3 extends over 14 amino acids. V lost 2 bases to trimming and J lost 5 bases, with 13 bases between them. Germline loops: CDR1 SGHNT, CDR2 YYREEE (reference sequence). The CDR3 here is CASSLKGRVETQYF. For the CDR3, the DNA is TGTGCCAGCAGCTTAAAGGGGCGCGTGGAGACCCAGTACTTC. The full variable domain, with the rest looked up from reference TRBV5-4 and TRBJ2-5, is ETGVTQSPTHLIKTRGQQVTLRCSSQSGHNTVSWYQQALGQGPQFIFQYYREEENGRGNFPPRFSGLQFPNYSSELNVNALELDDSALYLCASSLKGRVETQYFGPGTRLLVL.

The V gene is TRBV27, the J gene TRBJ2-2; D perhaps matches TRBD1 (5 bases). CDR1 is MNHEY, CDR2 SMNVEV, per germline (reference sequence). V was pared by 6 bases and J by 1 base, with 12 bases between. CDR3 length: 15 residues. This chain's CDR3 is CASSPTGLNTGELFF. The CDR3 bases are TGTGCCAGCAGCCCCACAGGTCTGAACACCGGGGAGCTGTTTTTT.

The rearrangement joins TRBV5-6 to TRBJ1-1; a possible D gene is TRBD1 (5 bases). This CDR3 has 12 residues. Deletions cut 3 bases from V and 6 bases from J, with 9 bases between. Germline lookup yields CDR1 SGHDT and CDR2 YYEEEE. This chain's CDR3 is CASSWEGAEAFF. The CDR3 region has the DNA TGTGCCAGCAGCTGGGAAGGGGCTGAAGCTTTCTTT. Drawing the rest from reference TRBV5-6 and TRBJ1-1, the complete variable domain is DAGVTQSPTHLIKTRGQQVTLRCSPKSGHDTVSWYQQALGQGPQFIFQYYEEEERQRGNFPDRFSGHQFPNYSSELNVNALLLGDSALYLCASSWEGAEAFFGQGTRLTVV.

CDR3 sequence (DNA): TGTGCCAGCAGCCCCCCCGGGACAGGAGGTTACGAGCAGTACTTC. Translating gives CASSPPGTGGYEQYF. V usage is TRBV7-9 and J usage is TRBJ2-7; 8 bases are a match to TRBD1. CDR1 and CDR2 (germline): SEHNR, FQNEAQ (reference sequence). The ends lost 5 bases at V and 4 bases at J; junction bases unmatched: 10. The CDR3 spans 15 residues.

The chain has TRBV12-3 or TRBV12-4 and TRBJ2-1; D call uncertain. The CDR3 is 13 residues long. Between the trimmed V and J ends, which lost 2 bases and 5 bases, there was a span of 7 bases. In DNA, the CDR3 is TGTGCCAGCAGTTTACTCCCCGACAATGAGCAGTTCTTC. It encodes CASSLLPDNEQFF.